The 16 T cell receptor beta chains below all came from one sample that was sequenced in a study of CD8 T cells in Susac syndrome. The RNA input was roughly 0.45 to 1 ug, and it was reverse transcribed with random hexamers. TCRdb re-analysed the immunoSEQ multiplex PCR reads in MiXCR, keeping a single row per CDR3 protein. The sample lists 95,000 to 150,000 distinct CDR3 sequences, roughly 94% occurring once. The sequenced sample was CD4+ T cells from PBMCs. The receptors shown here come from a human donor in good health.

The V gene is TRBV7-2, the J gene TRBJ2-6; no reliable D call. The germline V gene has CDR1 SGHTA and CDR2 FQGNSA. V was cut by 8 bases and J by 0 bases, with 14 bases left in between. The CDR3 extends over 16 amino acids. CDR3 in amino acids: CASSGLTSSGANVLTF. DNA for the CDR3: TGTGCCAGCTCCGGGTTAACCTCCTCTGGGGCCAACGTCCTGACTTTC.

The V call is TRBV5-4, the J call TRBJ2-2; perhaps TRBD1 as D (6 bases). The CDR3 contains 16 residues. V was shortened by 6 bases and J by 4 bases, with 19 bases between the two germline ends. Germline V lookup: CDR1 SGHNT, CDR2 YYREEE (reference sequence). This chain's CDR3 is CASNQGTGKSTGELFF. CDR3 in DNA: TGTGCCAGCAACCAGGGGACGGGGAAGTCCACCGGGGAGCTGTTTTTT.

V is TRBV29-1 and J is TRBJ2-5; D is perhaps TRBD1 (6 bases). The V and J ends lost 8 bases and 2 bases respectively, with 15 bases between them. CDR3 length: 13 residues. The V gene's germline CDR1 is SQVTM and CDR2 ANQGSEA. The chain's CDR3 is CSSQQGYQETQYF. The CDR3 DNA is TGCAGCTCCCAGCAGGGGTATCAAGAGACCCAGTACTTC.

This chain joins TRBV3-1 and TRBJ2-2, with TRBD2 identical over 14 bases. The CDR3 extends over 18 amino acids. Germline V gives CDR1 LGHDT, CDR2 YNNKEL (reference sequence). The V and J ends lost 7 bases and 4 bases, in that order; junction bases with no gene match: 11. CDR3 loop: CASKPRLAGGPATGELFF. DNA of the CDR3: TGTGCCAGCAAGCCGAGACTAGCGGGAGGGCCGGCCACCGGGGAGCTGTTTTTT. Combining the CDR3 with reference TRBV3-1 and TRBJ2-2 gives the whole variable domain DTAVSQTPKYLVTQMGNDKSIKCEQNLGHDTMYWYKQDSKKFLKIMFSYNNKELIINETVPNRFSPKSPDKAHLNLHINSLELGDSAVYFCASKPRLAGGPATGELFFGEGSRLTVL.

For this clonotype: The junction and the germline gene differ at one end; a read error may be behind it. This chain connects TRBV7-9 to TRBJ2-5; a weak D match, TRBD2 (6 bases). CDR1 is SEHNR and CDR2 is FQNEAQ in the germline V gene (reference sequence). The CDR3 contains 13 residues. CDR3 nucleotide sequence: TGTGCCAGCAGCCTTAGCGGACAAGAGTCCCAGTACTTC. This encodes CASSLSGQESQYF.

This sequence joins TRBV7-9 and TRBJ1-1, with D possibly being TRBD1 (6 bases). V lost 11 bases, J lost 0 bases, and 16 bases lay in between. From germline, CDR1 is SEHNR and CDR2 FQNEAQ (reference sequence). This CDR3 is 14 amino acids long. CDR3 DNA: TGTGCCGGCCTGGGGGCCCCCATGAACACTGAAGCTTTCTTT. This translates into CAGLGAPMNTEAFF.

The chain carries TRBV27 and TRBJ2-7; 8 nucleotides match TRBD2. Germline V gene lookup returns CDR1 MNHEY and CDR2 SMNVEV (reference sequence). J was trimmed by 0 bases and V by 3 bases; bases with no gene match: 1. The CDR3 contains 14 residues. CDR3 amino acids: CASSFREGSYEQYF. DNA for the CDR3: TGTGCCAGCAGTTTCCGGGAGGGCTCCTACGAGCAGTACTTC.

The table lists this clonotype with a count of one. The chain couples TRBV6-1 to TRBJ2-7, with 10 bases that match TRBD1. Germline assignment: CDR1 MNHNS and CDR2 SASEGT. V lost 1 base, J lost 6 bases, and 0 bases stayed unmatched. The length of the CDR3 is 13 residues. The CDR3 nucleotides are TGTGCCAGCAGTGAAGGGGACAGGGGCGAGCAGTACTTC. This translates into CASSEGDRGEQYF.

The genes are TRBV13 and TRBJ2-7; D is perhaps TRBD2 (6 bases). The CDR3 loop spans 15 amino acids. Trimming removed 0 bases at V and 4 bases at J, with 13 bases between. The V gene's germline CDR1 is PRHDT and CDR2 FYEKMQ (reference sequence). CDR3 amino acids: CASSLGTGVAYEQYF. The CDR3 nucleotides are TGTGCCAGCAGCTTAGGGACGGGAGTTGCATACGAGCAGTACTTC.

The chain has TRBV5-1 and TRBJ2-7, with D perhaps TRBD2 (5 bases). From germline, CDR1 is SGHRS and CDR2 YFSETQ. The CDR3 has 15 amino acids. V was trimmed by 4 bases and J by 6 bases, leaving 20 bases between them. The DNA for the CDR3 is TGCGCCAGCAGCGTGGGCCCTGAGGGCCACGGCGAGCAGTACTTC. This encodes CASSVGPEGHGEQYF.

The chain joins TRBV27 to TRBJ1-2; 10 nucleotides line up with TRBD1. Looked up from germline, CDR1 is MNHEY and CDR2 is SMNVEV (reference sequence). The CDR3 runs 13 residues. Trimming at V came to 6 bases and at J to 6 bases, leaving 4 bases not matched to a gene. The CDR3 loop reads CASRLTGGNGYTF. CDR3 nucleotide sequence: TGTGCCAGCAGGTTGACAGGGGGCAATGGCTACACCTTC.

This clonotype was seen just once. This chain links TRBV6-5 with TRBJ1-2; 7 nucleotides agree with TRBD1. The CDR3 extends over 15 amino acids. The trim removed 2 bases at V and 7 bases at J, leaving 10 bases unmatched. The germline CDR1 and CDR2 sequences are MNHEY and SVGAGI. The CDR3 DNA reads as TGTGCCAGCAGTTACGGACAGGTTCAGTCCCGTGGCTACACCTTC. Translation gives CASSYGQVQSRGYTF.

This chain connects TRBV7-2 to TRBJ2-5; TRBD2 aligns across 7 bases. The CDR3 is 16 residues long. With V trimmed by 5 bases and J by 1 base, 10 bases remained unmatched. Germline CDR1 is SGHTA and CDR2 is FQGNSA. The CDR3 region is CASSPGLADFQETQYF. The DNA of the CDR3 is TGTGCCAGCAGCCCCGGGCTAGCGGACTTCCAAGAGACCCAGTACTTC.

This chain joins TRBV7-6 and TRBJ1-1, with a tentative D call TRBD1 (6 bases). CDR1 is SGHVS and CDR2 is FNYEAQ in the germline V gene. V lost 4 bases and J lost 1, with 10 bases in between. CDR3 length: 14 residues. CDR3 sequence reads: CASSSPGQNTEAFF. The CDR3 bases are TGTGCCAGCAGCTCTCCGGGACAGAACACTGAAGCTTTCTTT.

CDR3 DNA: TGTGCCAGCAGTGGGACAGGGGGAGATCCCTACGAGCAGTACTTC. It is translated as CASSGTGGDPYEQYF. V and J are TRBV6-5 and TRBJ2-7, with 11 bases matching TRBD1. J gave up 2 bases and V 5 bases, and 5 bases lay outside the gene matches. The CDR3 is 15 residues long. CDR1 is MNHEY, CDR2 SVGAGI, per germline.

The J gene is TRBJ2-5, the V gene TRBV15; TRBD1 matches at 8 bases. In germline, CDR1 is LNHNV, CDR2 YYDKDF (reference sequence). The CDR3 covers 14 residues. The trim removed 4 bases at V and 4 bases at J, leaving 5 bases unmatched. Here the CDR3 reads CATSIRTGPETQYF. CDR3 coding DNA: TGTGCCACCAGCATTCGGACAGGGCCAGAGACCCAGTACTTC.